The source of this T cell receptor (beta chain) is a study of T-cell reconstitution after alpha-beta-depleted transplantation in children. This clonotype has a count of ten or more. Construction of the TCRbeta library involved unique molecular identifiers. Via MiXCR, TCRdb re-called the PCR reads, giving one row per CDR3 protein. The sample yields 360,000 or so distinct CDR3 sequences, about 20% seen once. This sequence originates from a human donor who donated a stem cell graft to a child with acute myeloid leukemia. The sequencing used PBMCs from the stem cell graft donor, collected from the stem cell graft.

As DNA, the CDR3 is TGTGCCACCCTACCCGGGGGGCGCGGTTATGGCTACACCTTC. It codes for CATLPGGRGYGYTF. This chain links TRBV6-1 with TRBJ1-2; D may be TRBD1 (6 bases). This CDR3 is built from 14 residues. Germline V gene data show CDR1 as MNHNS and CDR2 as SASEGT. V was clipped by 10 bases and J by 5 bases, with 20 bases between them.